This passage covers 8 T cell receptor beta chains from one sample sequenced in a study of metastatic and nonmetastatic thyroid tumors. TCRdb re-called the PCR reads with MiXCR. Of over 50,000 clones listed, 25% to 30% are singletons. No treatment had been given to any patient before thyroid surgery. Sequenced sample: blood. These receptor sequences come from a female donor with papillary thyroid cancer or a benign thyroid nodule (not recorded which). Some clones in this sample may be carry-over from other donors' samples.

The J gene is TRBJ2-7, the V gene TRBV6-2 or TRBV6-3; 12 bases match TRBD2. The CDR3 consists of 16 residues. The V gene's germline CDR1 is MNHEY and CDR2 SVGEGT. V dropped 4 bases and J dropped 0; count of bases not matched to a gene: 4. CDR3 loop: CASSWPLAGGSYEQYF. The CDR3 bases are TGTGCCAGCAGTTGGCCACTAGCGGGGGGCTCCTACGAGCAGTACTTC.

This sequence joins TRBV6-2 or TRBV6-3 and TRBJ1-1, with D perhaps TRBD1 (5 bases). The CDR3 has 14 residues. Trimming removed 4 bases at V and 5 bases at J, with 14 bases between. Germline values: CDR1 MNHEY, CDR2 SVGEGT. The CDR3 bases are TGTGCCAGCAGTTCCTCAAACTGGGGGACTGAAGCTTTCTTT. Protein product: CASSSSNWGTEAFF.

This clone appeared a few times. CDR3 residues: CASSTLRGAGGNTIYF. The CDR3 nucleotides read TGTGCCAGCAGCACCCTTAGGGGCGCCGGGGGAAACACCATATATTTT. The chain couples TRBV28 to TRBJ1-3; D is possibly TRBD1 (5 bases). CDR3 length: 16 residues. Germline loops: CDR1 MDHEN, CDR2 SYDVKM. Trimming cost V 6 bases and J 4 bases, with 19 bases left between them.

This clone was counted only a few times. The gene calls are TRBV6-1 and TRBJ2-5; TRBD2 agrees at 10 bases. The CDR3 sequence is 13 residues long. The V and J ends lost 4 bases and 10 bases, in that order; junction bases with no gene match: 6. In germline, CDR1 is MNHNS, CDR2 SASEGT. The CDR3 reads CASSALAGQDQYF. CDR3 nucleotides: TGTGCCAGCAGTGCACTAGCGGGACAGGACCAGTACTTC.

DNA for the CDR3: TGTGCCAGCAGCCGGGGACTACCCGGGGGGCAGTACTTC. Protein product: CASSRGLPGGQYF. The genes are TRBV11-3 and TRBJ2-7; 7 bases are a match to TRBD2. The germline V gene encodes CDR1 SGHNT and CDR2 YENEEA. V shed 5 bases and J 9 bases; nucleotides not matched to a gene: 10. The CDR3 sequence is 13 residues long.

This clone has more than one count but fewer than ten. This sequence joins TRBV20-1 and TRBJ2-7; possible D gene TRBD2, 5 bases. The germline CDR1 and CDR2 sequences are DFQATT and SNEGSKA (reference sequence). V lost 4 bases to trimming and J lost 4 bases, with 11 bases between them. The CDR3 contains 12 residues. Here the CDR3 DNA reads TGCAGTGCTACACGCGGGCCTTACGAGCAGTACTTC. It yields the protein CSATRGPYEQYF.

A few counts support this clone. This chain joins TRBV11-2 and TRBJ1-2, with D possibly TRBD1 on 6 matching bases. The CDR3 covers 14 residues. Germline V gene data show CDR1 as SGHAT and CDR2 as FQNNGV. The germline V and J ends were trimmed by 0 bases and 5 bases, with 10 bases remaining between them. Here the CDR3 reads CASSLEPGVYGYTF. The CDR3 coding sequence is TGTGCCAGCAGCTTAGAGCCAGGGGTATATGGCTACACCTTC.

This chain's CDR3 is CASSPLVAGGELFF. The CDR3 nucleotides read TGTGCCAGCAGCCCACTTGTTGCGGGCGGGGAGCTGTTTTTT. V is TRBV9 and J is TRBJ2-2; the D gene is possibly TRBD2 (5 bases). This CDR3 comprises 14 residues. Germline V gene sequence: CDR1 SGDLS, CDR2 YYNGEE. V lost 4 bases to trimming and J lost 7 bases, with 14 bases between them.